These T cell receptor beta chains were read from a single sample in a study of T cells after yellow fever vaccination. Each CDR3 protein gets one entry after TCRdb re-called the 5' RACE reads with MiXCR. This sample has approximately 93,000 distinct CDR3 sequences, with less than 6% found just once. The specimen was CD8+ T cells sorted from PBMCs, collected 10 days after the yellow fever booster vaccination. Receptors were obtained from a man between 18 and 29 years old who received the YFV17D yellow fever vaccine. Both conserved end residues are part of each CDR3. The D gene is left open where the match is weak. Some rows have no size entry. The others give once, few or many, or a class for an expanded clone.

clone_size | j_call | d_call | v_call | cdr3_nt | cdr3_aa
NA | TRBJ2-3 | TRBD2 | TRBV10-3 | TGTGCCACCAACGAGCGGGGGCAGGGCACAGATACGCAGTATTTT | CATNERGQGTDTQYF
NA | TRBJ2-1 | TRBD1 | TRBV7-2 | TGTGCCAGCAGCTTATCCCGACAGGGGTACAATGAGCAGTTCTTC | CASSLSRQGYNEQFF
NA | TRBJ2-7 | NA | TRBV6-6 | TGTGCCAGCAGCGCAACAGGGTCGGGTAACGAGCAGTACTTC | CASSATGSGNEQYF
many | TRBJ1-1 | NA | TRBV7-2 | TGTGCCAGCAGCCTGATTGGGGGCCCGGGCACTGAAGCTTTCTTT | CASSLIGGPGTEAFF
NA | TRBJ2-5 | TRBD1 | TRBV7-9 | TGTGCCAGCAGCTTAGTCCGGGACAGGGGGCAAGAGACCCAGTACTTC | CASSLVRDRGQETQYF
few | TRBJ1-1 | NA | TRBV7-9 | TGTGCCAGCAGCCCTCCGGTTCAGGACACTGAAGCTTTCTTT | CASSPPVQDTEAFF
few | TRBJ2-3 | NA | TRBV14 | TGTGCCAGCAGCCAAGTTCTTAGGGGGGGCCTAGATACGCAGTATTTT | CASSQVLRGGLDTQYF
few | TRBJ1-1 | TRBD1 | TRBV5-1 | TGCGCCAGCAGCCCACCTCGGACAGGGGCGATGAACACTGAAGCTTTCTTT | CASSPPRTGAMNTEAFF
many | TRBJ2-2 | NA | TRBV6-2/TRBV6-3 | TGTGCCAGCAGTTACTCGACCGGGGAGCTGTTTTTT | CASSYSTGELFF
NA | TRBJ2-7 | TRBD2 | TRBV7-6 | TGTGCCAGCAGCCGCGCGGCGGGGGAGTACGAGCAGTACTTC | CASSRAAGEYEQYF
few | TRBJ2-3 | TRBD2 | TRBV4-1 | TGCGCCAGCAGCCTAATTCCCGGGACTAGCGGGGTTGCAGATACGCAGTATTTT | CASSLIPGTSGVADTQYF
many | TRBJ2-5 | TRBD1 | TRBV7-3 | TGTGCCAGCAGCTTGACGGGGACAGGGCAAGAGACCCAGTACTTC | CASSLTGTGQETQYF
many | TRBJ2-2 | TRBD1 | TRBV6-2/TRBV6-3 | TGTGCCAGCAAGGGACAGGGAACCGGGGAGCTGTTTTTT | CASKGQGTGELFF
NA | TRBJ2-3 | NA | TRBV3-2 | TGTGCCAGCAGCCGGGCCGGGACTAGCGGCACAGATACGCAGTATTTT | CASSRAGTSGTDTQYF
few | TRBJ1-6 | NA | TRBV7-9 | TGTGCCAGCAGCTTAGGAGAGGGGCTTTTTCTACCCCTCCACTTT | CASSLGEGLFLPLHF
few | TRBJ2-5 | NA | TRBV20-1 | TGCAGTGCTAGAGCCGTTGAGACAGGACCGCCGGAGACCCAGTACTTC | CSARAVETGPPETQYF
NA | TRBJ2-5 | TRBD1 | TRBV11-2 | TGTGCCAGCAGCTTTCTTTCCGGGGACAGGGGGCAAGAGACCCAGTACTTC | CASSFLSGDRGQETQYF
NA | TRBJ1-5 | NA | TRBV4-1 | TGCGCCAGCAGGCGGGGGCTCGAATCCAATCAGCCCCAGCATTTT | CASRRGLESNQPQHF
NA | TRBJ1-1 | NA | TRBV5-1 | TGCGCCAGCAGCTTTGACGGTGGGGTGAACACTGAAGCTTTCTTT | CASSFDGGVNTEAFF
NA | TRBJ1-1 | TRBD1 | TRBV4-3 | TGCGCCAGCAGCCAAGGGACAGGGGGCCTCAACACTGAAGCTTTCTTT | CASSQGTGGLNTEAFF
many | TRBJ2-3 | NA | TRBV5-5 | TGTGCCAGCAGCAAAAGGTCTTTTTTGACAGATACGCAGTATTTT | CASSKRSFLTDTQYF
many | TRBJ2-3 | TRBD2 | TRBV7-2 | TGTGCCAGCAGCCCAGGGACTAGCCCCCACACAGATACGCAGTATTTT | CASSPGTSPHTDTQYF
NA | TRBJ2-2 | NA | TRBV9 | TGTGCCAGCAGCGGGAGAGGGCTTGCCATCGGGGAGCTGTTTTTT | CASSGRGLAIGELFF
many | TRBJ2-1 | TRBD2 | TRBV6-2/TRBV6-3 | TGTGCCAGCAGTCCTGGTAGCGGGGGGGCCGATGAGCAGTTCTTC | CASSPGSGGADEQFF
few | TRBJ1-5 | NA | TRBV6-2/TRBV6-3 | TGTGCCAGCAGTCTAGGAGGGATAACTCAGCCCCAGCATTTT | CASSLGGITQPQHF
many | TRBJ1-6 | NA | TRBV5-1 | TGCGCCAGCAGCGAGAGGGGTACAGGGCAAGATAATTCACCCCTCCACTTT | CASSERGTGQDNSPLHF
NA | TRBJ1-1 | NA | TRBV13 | TGTGCCAGCAGCTTCGGACAAGTGAACACTGAAGCTTTCTTT | CASSFGQVNTEAFF
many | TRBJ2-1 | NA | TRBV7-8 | TGTGCCAGCAGCCAAAATGAGCAGTTCTTC | CASSQNEQFF
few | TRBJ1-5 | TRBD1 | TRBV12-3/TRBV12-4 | TGTGCCAGCAGTTTAGCGACAGGGGAGTGGAATCAGCCCCAGCATTTT | CASSLATGEWNQPQHF
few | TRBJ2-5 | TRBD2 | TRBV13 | TGTGCCAGCCGAGAGGCGGGGGGGTTGAGAGAGACCCAGTACTTC | CASREAGGLRETQYF
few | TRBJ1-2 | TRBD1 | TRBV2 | TGTGCCAGGACGCGGGACAGGGAGCTTCATGGCTACACCTTC | CARTRDRELHGYTF
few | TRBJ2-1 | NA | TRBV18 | TGTGCCAGCTTTGGTACAGAGCAGTTCTTC | CASFGTEQFF
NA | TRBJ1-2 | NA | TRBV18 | TGTGCCAGCTCACTTGGAGGGGTGCCCCCCTTTGGCTACACCTTC | CASSLGGVPPFGYTF
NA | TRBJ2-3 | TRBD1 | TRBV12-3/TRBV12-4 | TGTGCCAGCAGGGGGGACAGGGGGCCTAGCACAGATACGCAGTATTTT | CASRGDRGPSTDTQYF
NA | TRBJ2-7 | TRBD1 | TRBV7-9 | TGTGCCAGCAGCCGACGGACAGGGGGCTACGAGCAGTACTTC | CASSRRTGGYEQYF
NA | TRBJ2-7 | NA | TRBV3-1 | TGTGCCACCCTCGGGCCACAAACCGACGAGCAGTACTTC | CATLGPQTDEQYF
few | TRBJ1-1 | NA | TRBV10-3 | TGTGCCACCTTGAGAGCCCGGGAAGGCAGGGAGGGTACTGAAGCTTTCTTT | CATLRAREGREGTEAFF
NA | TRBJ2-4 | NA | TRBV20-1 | TGCAGTGCTAGAGATCTCGGGGGTCCCAAAAACATTCAGTACTTC | CSARDLGGPKNIQYF
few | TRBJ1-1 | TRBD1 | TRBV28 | TGTGCCAGCGGCGGGACAGGGGGTAACACTGAAGCTTTCTTT | CASGGTGGNTEAFF
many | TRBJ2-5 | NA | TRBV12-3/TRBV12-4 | TGTGCCAGCAGGCAAGACAGGTACCAAGAGACCCAGTACTTC | CASRQDRYQETQYF
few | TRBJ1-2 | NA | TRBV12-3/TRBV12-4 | TGTGCCAGCGGATCGACCGCGGGGGCTAACTATGGCTACACCTTC | CASGSTAGANYGYTF
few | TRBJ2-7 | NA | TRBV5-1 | TGCGCCAGCAGCTTGGGGGACGGACTCCAAGAGCAGTACTTC | CASSLGDGLQEQYF
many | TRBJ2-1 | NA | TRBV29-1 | TGCAGCGTTGAAGATCTTCGCAGGGATGAGGTAAATGAGCAGTTCTTC | CSVEDLRRDEVNEQFF
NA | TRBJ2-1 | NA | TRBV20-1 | TGCAGTGCTAGAGTAGAGAATGAGCAGTTCTTC | CSARVENEQFF
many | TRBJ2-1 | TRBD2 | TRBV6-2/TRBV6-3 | TGTGCCAGCAGACCACCGGGACTAGACAATGAGCAGTTCTTC | CASRPPGLDNEQFF
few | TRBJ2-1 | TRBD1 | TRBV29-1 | TGCAGCGTGGACAGGTCCTACAATGAGCAGTTCTTC | CSVDRSYNEQFF
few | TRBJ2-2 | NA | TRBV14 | TGTGCCAGCAGCCAAGCAATCCAAGACGTAAACACCGGGGAGCTGTTTTTT | CASSQAIQDVNTGELFF
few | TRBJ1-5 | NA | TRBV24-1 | TGTGCCACCAGTGATTTCCCAGGTCAGCCCCAGCATTTT | CATSDFPGQPQHF
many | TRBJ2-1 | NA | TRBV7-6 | TGTGCCAGCAGCTTGACCGGCGCGGATGAGCAGTTCTTC | CASSLTGADEQFF
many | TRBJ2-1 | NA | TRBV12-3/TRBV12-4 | TGTGCCAGCAGTCCCCCCGAGGATGAGCAGTTCTTC | CASSPPEDEQFF
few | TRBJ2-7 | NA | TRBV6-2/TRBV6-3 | TGTGCCAGCAGTTTGAGGGGTTACGAGCAGTACTTC | CASSLRGYEQYF